One and the same sample provided the 23 T cell receptor beta chains below, sequenced in a study of T cell responses to AZD1222 COVID-19 vaccine. This table comes from immunoSEQ multiplex PCR, and its TCRdb copy is limited to in-frame clones, with some not included. Here the sample spans under 110,000 clones, over 75% being singletons. The source was peripheral blood, collected on day 0 of AZD1222 vaccination. These receptors were collected from an adult in good health.

Only one count was recorded for this clone. V usage is TRBV19 and J usage is TRBJ1-1; D is unresolved. The germline V gene has CDR1 LNHDA and CDR2 SQIVND (reference sequence). The CDR3 length is 17 residues. V dropped 3 bases and J dropped 0 bases, with 17 bases sitting between them. The CDR3 nucleotides are TGTGCCAGTAGTATTAACGCCCATCCGGCGATGAACACTGAAGCTTTCTTT. Translating gives CASSINAHPAMNTEAFF.

V and J are TRBV7-8 and TRBJ1-2; 11 bases line up with TRBD1. Germline loops: CDR1 SGHVS, CDR2 FQNEAQ. V lost 1 base to trimming and J lost 6 bases; unmatched junction nucleotides: 7. This CDR3 region has 16 residues. This CDR3 is CASSLVGTGGINGYTF. The CDR3 DNA reads as TGTGCCAGCAGCTTAGTGGGGACAGGGGGTATTAATGGCTACACCTTC.

The chain links TRBV9 to TRBJ1-1, with D uncertain. The germline V gene has CDR1 SGDLS and CDR2 YYNGEE. The V end was cut by 4 bases, the J end by 0 bases, with 13 bases between. CDR3 length: 15 amino acids. The CDR3 loop is CASSSGPNMNTEAFF. The CDR3, as DNA: TGTGCCAGCAGCAGCGGCCCAAATATGAACACTGAAGCTTTCTTT. Filled out from reference TRBV9 and TRBJ1-1, the complete variable domain reads DSGVTQTPKHLITATGQRVTLRCSPRSGDLSVYWYQQSLDQGLQFLIQYYNGEERAKGNILERFSAQQFPDLHSELNLSSLELGDSALYFCASSSGPNMNTEAFFGQGTRLTVV.

CDR3 coding DNA: TGTGCCAGCAGCTTAGGACAGGGGGCTTACGAGCAGTACTTC. It encodes CASSLGQGAYEQYF. This chain joins TRBV5-4 and TRBJ2-7, with 11 bases aligning to TRBD1. The CDR3 sequence is 14 residues long. Trimming cost V 2 bases and J 4 bases; bases outside gene matches: 2. The germline gives CDR1 SGHNT, CDR2 YYREEE (reference sequence).

This chain joins TRBV6-5 and TRBJ1-6, with D tentatively TRBD1 (6 bases). Per the germline V gene, CDR1 is MNHEY and CDR2 is SVGAGI. V lost 6 bases, J lost 3 bases, and 12 bases lay in between. CDR3 size: 15 residues. CDR3 amino acids: CASRSGAIYNSPLHF. CDR3 DNA sequence: TGTGCCAGCAGGTCAGGGGCAATCTATAATTCACCCCTCCACTTT.

The count of this clone is one. V gene TRBV6-1 combines with J gene TRBJ1-1, with TRBD1 matching over 7 bases. Germline V gives CDR1 MNHNS, CDR2 SASEGT. The trim removed 2 bases at V and 6 bases at J, leaving 6 bases unmatched. This CDR3 has 14 amino acids. The DNA of the CDR3 is TGTGCCAGCAGTGAAAGACAGGGTGGAGCTGAAGCTTTCTTT. Amino acids: CASSERQGGAEAFF.

The rearrangement joins TRBV2 to TRBJ1-5; D is ambiguous. CDR1 and CDR2 (germline): SNHLY, FYNNEI. V was cut by 5 bases and J by 14 bases, with 19 bases left in between. This CDR3 region has 13 residues. The CDR3 DNA sequence: TGTGCCAGCAGTCGGACCCTCCTTGGGGATAAGCATTTT. Its protein is CASSRTLLGDKHF.

V and J are TRBV5-1 and TRBJ1-2, with D hard to call. The CDR3 length is 15 residues. Germline V gene data show CDR1 as SGHRS and CDR2 as YFSETQ. V was cut by 0 bases and J by 2 bases, with 11 bases left in between. The CDR3 DNA sequence: TGCGCCAGCAGCTTGGCTTACGGATCCAACTATGGCTACACCTTC. It is translated as CASSLAYGSNYGYTF.

The chain links TRBV5-5 to TRBJ2-1; D gene unclear. Trimming took off 2 bases at V and 4 bases at J, with 7 bases between the two ends. Germline values: CDR1 SGHKS, CDR2 YYEKEE (reference sequence). The CDR3 length is 13 residues. The CDR3 protein is CASSFDFYNEQFF. Written as DNA, the CDR3 is TGTGCCAGCAGCTTTGACTTTTACAATGAGCAGTTCTTC. The full variable domain, rest sourced from reference TRBV5-5 and TRBJ2-1, is DAGVTQSPTHLIKTRGQQVTLRCSPISGHKSVSWYQQVLGQGPQFIFQYYEKEERGRGNFPDRFSARQFPNYSSELNVNALLLGDSALYLCASSFDFYNEQFFGPGTRLTVL.

The chain recombines TRBV10-3 with TRBJ1-1; a possible D gene is TRBD1 (5 bases). Per germline, CDR1 ENHRY and CDR2 SYGVKD. The CDR3 consists of 15 residues. Trimming stripped 0 bases from V and 4 bases from J, with 12 bases between. The CDR3, as DNA: TGTGCCATCAGTGAGTCCTCAGGGCAGGTCACTGAAGCTTTCTTT. Its translation: CAISESSGQVTEAFF.

This chain links TRBV19 with TRBJ1-2; no clear D gene. Trimming pared 3 bases from V and 6 bases from J, leaving 17 bases between. The CDR3 extends over 15 amino acids. Germline values: CDR1 LNHDA, CDR2 SQIVND (reference sequence). The CDR3 spells CASSILPGFTNGYTF. The CDR3 DNA reads as TGTGCCAGTAGTATCCTACCGGGGTTTACCAATGGCTACACCTTC.

The chain combines TRBV5-4 with TRBJ1-1, with 9 bases lining up with TRBD1. Looked up from germline, CDR1 is SGHNT and CDR2 is YYREEE (reference sequence). The V and J ends lost 0 bases and 6 bases, in that order; junction bases with no gene match: 3. The CDR3 extends over 14 amino acids. The CDR3 nucleotides read TGTGCCAGCAGCTTGGGGGACAGGGATCCTGAAGCTTTCTTT. Protein sequence: CASSLGDRDPEAFF.

The chain recombines TRBV2 with TRBJ2-1; D unclear. Trimming took off 2 bases at V and 7 bases at J, with 12 bases between the two ends. This CDR3 has 14 residues. Germline-derived CDR1 and CDR2 are SNHLY and FYNNEI. This CDR3 reads CASSERSPRNEQFF. CDR3 coding DNA: TGTGCCAGCAGTGAAAGGAGCCCCCGGAATGAGCAGTTCTTC.

This chain joins TRBV20-1 and TRBJ2-3; 7 nucleotides agree with TRBD2. The V and J ends lost 1 base and 11 bases, in that order; junction bases with no gene match: 3. Germline V gene data show CDR1 as DFQATT and CDR2 as SNEGSKA (reference sequence). The CDR3 is 11 amino acids. The CDR3 here is CSARGVAGQYF. For the CDR3, the DNA is TGCAGTGCTAGAGGGGTAGCGGGGCAGTATTTT.

The chain employs TRBV11-2 and TRBJ1-2; D is possibly TRBD1 (5 bases). Germline lookup yields CDR1 SGHAT and CDR2 FQNNGV. The CDR3 has 12 amino acids. The V gene lost 7 bases and the J gene lost 6 bases, with 12 bases spanning the gap. The CDR3 nucleotides are TGTGCCAGCACCGACGGGGGAAATGGCTACACCTTC. It codes for CASTDGGNGYTF. The whole variable domain, filled in from reference TRBV11-2 and TRBJ1-2, reads EAGVAQSPRYKIIEKRQSVAFWCNPISGHATLYWYQQILGQGPKLLIQFQNNGVVDDSQLPKDRFSAERLKGVDSTLKIQPAKLEDSAVYLCASTDGGNGYTFGSGTRLTVV.

The genes are TRBV30 and TRBJ1-4, with D uncertain. This CDR3 spans 14 amino acids. Deletions cut 4 bases from V and 4 bases from J, with 13 bases between. Per the germline V gene, CDR1 is GTSNPN and CDR2 is SVGIG (reference sequence). CDR3 loop: CAWTPTRLNEKLFF. The CDR3 DNA reads as TGTGCCTGGACACCGACCCGGCTTAATGAAAAACTGTTTTTT.

The chain joins TRBV12-5 to TRBJ2-7, with 12 nucleotides matching TRBD1. Per the germline V gene, CDR1 is LGHNT and CDR2 is FRNRAP. The CDR3 consists of 16 residues. The V gene end was trimmed by 4 bases and the J gene end by 6 bases; junction bases not matched to a gene: 10. CDR3 in DNA: TGTGCTAGTGGTTCCCCAGGGGACAGGGGGCCAGCCGAGCAGTACTTC. Protein sequence: CASGSPGDRGPAEQYF.

This clone was recorded only once. V gene TRBV6-5 combines with J gene TRBJ1-4; TRBD1 might be the D (6 bases). The CDR3 spans 16 residues. The germline CDR1 and CDR2 sequences are MNHEY and SVGAGI. Trimming took 0 bases from V and 5 from J, leaving 13 bases between them. In DNA form, the CDR3 reads TGTGCCAGCAGTTACTCGAGGGGGAGGGGGAATGAAAAACTGTTTTTT. Translating gives CASSYSRGRGNEKLFF.

The V and J genes are TRBV11-2 and TRBJ2-7; D is possibly TRBD2 (6 bases). The CDR3 runs to 17 residues. Trimming cost V 5 bases and J 6 bases, with 26 bases left between them. Germline assignment: CDR1 SGHAT and CDR2 FQNNGV. Here the CDR3 DNA reads TGTGCCAGCAGCCCCCTCGACATAGCGGCCCTCGTCAGCGAGCAGTACTTC. Its protein product is CASSPLDIAALVSEQYF.

The rearrangement uses TRBV18 and TRBJ1-2; D may be TRBD1 (5 bases). The CDR3 sequence is 16 residues long. With 0 bases removed from V and 8 bases from J, the gap between germline ends came to 19 bases. Germline lookup yields CDR1 KGHSH and CDR2 LQKENI. In nucleotides, the CDR3 is TGTGCCAGCTCACCACCAGACAGATTGGCATCGCAGGGCTACACCTTC. Translating it yields CASSPPDRLASQGYTF.

This clone was detected only once. The V call is TRBV2, the J call TRBJ1-2; a possible D gene is TRBD1 (6 bases). CDR3 length: 14 amino acids. V lost 7 bases, J lost 4 bases, and 16 bases lay in between. Germline values: CDR1 SNHLY, CDR2 FYNNEI. The CDR3 DNA is TGTGCCAGCACAAGGACAGCCGGAAGCTATGGCTACACCTTC. It codes for CASTRTAGSYGYTF.

V is TRBV6-5 and J is TRBJ1-4; the D is unclear. The CDR3 covers 15 residues. The germline V gene has CDR1 MNHEY and CDR2 SVGAGI. Trimming shortened V by 2 bases and J by 8 bases, and 15 bases separated the two germline ends. CDR3 residues: CASSYRAGRGEKLFF. CDR3 bases: TGTGCCAGCAGTTACCGTGCAGGCCGCGGCGAAAAACTGTTTTTT.

The CDR3 spells CASSLASGSSGNTIYF. The CDR3 bases are TGTGCCAGCAGCTTGGCCTCAGGCAGCTCTGGAAACACCATATATTTT. The V call is TRBV5-6, the J call TRBJ1-3, with no clear D. Germline CDR1 reads SGHDT; CDR2 reads YYEEEE. V dropped 0 bases and J dropped 0 bases, with 10 bases sitting between them. This CDR3 has 16 amino acids. Full variable domain (outside the CDR3, taken from reference TRBV5-6 and TRBJ1-3): DAGVTQSPTHLIKTRGQQVTLRCSPKSGHDTVSWYQQALGQGPQFIFQYYEEEERQRGNFPDRFSGHQFPNYSSELNVNALLLGDSALYLCASSLASGSSGNTIYFGEGSWLTVV.